This T cell receptor (beta chain) was identified during a study of blood T cell repertoires in COVID-19 (TCRdb year 2020). For the wider study: Collaborator samples came from the United States, Italy and Spain and covered acute and convalescent phases of COVID-19. The material from the prospective study consisted of cDNA or gDNA derived from T cells, B-cell-depleted T cells, or PBMCs. The dataset comprised deeply sampled blood TCRbeta repertoires from subjects exposed to, actively infected with, or recovered from COVID-19. The repertoires were released in a freely available public database intended as a resource for research on the immune response to SARS-CoV-2. Samples were obtained from the ongoing ImmuneRACE study (first 160 participants) and from some 1,200 subjects provided by 6 global collaborators. Nearly every sample came with metadata listing a de-identified subject ID, COVID-19 status, age in years and sex. Where available, HLA class I and class II types were obtained from metadata supplied by the sample provider rather than from assay-based typing. General study outcomes and caveats: How much clinical and demographic metadata was included differed by source and by participant, and the metadata was provided uncurated.

Collaborating institutions collected whole blood in K2EDTA tubes following their own protocols. Collaborator samples were shipped for TCRbeta analysis as frozen whole blood, isolated PBMCs, or DNA extracted from either sample type. TCRbeta CDR3 regions were amplified from genomic DNA by means of the immunoSEQ Assay, a bias-controlled multiplex PCR. The study's own analysis went as follows. Within the assay, amplification of reference gene primers was used to estimate how many nucleated cells each sample contained. Sequence reads were collapsed and filtered to measure the absolute abundance of every unique TCRbeta CDR3 rearrangement. Productive Simpson clonality was computed per sample as the square root of Simpson's diversity index over productive rearrangements. Imported from immuneACCESS, the table was reduced by TCRdb to in-frame sequences with V and J called. These copies leave out some clones; in studies compared against another copy, an unresolved V gene accounts for under half, and the cause of the remainder is not known. The V and J calls and clone size come from that table; D and trimming were worked out from the DNA. In all, the sample holds approximately 280,000 clones, and 88% of those were seen once. 9% to 9.5% of the sample comes from the top ten.

Note on this clone: Its target antigen remains unknown. One base away there is no much larger clone; base qualities are not given.

CDR1 LGHDT and CDR2 YNNKEL were looked up in the germline V gene (reference sequence). Trimming costs V 1 base and J 6 bases, and their ends lie 12 bases apart. The CDR3 runs 14 residues from the cysteine to the phenylalanine. Kept here is only the CDR3 DNA, which spans 42 bases and is read in frame from base 1. This chain is built from TRBV3-1 (or the pseudogene TRBV3-2) and TRBJ1-1, and the D gene may be TRBD1, 6 bases matching. The TCR originated in a man aged 18 to 30 with active or convalescent COVID-19. Specimen: peripheral blood. The CDR3 amino acid sequence is: CASSQVREGAEAFF. The nucleotides read TGTGCCAGCAGCCAAGTACGGGAGGGGGCTGAAGCTTTCTTT.